Given below is one T cell receptor beta chain in context. As yet, its antigen is unknown. CDR3 length: 13 amino acids. Per germline, CDR1 KGHSH and CDR2 LQKENI. V was pared by 3 bases and J by 6 bases, with 10 bases between. This sample stems from a study of cytomegalovirus exposure and HLA in healthy donors. Overall study results and limits: A prior analysis recorded that most TCR beta V segments were productive about 87% or about 30% of the time.

Researchers ran the PCR with 60 Vbeta and 13 Jbeta primers. Original methodology: Per a later analysis, the number of unique TCR beta chains was roughly 80 million, of which roughly 9.9 million were shared. TCRdb's copy holds only in-frame clones and misses some; the assay was immunoSEQ multiplex PCR. The V and J calls and the clone size are those of that table, but D and trimming were determined from the DNA. The top ten hold over 2% of the sample, which has about 140,000 clones, more than 75% seen once. The sequenced sample consisted of PBMCs. The chain carries TRBV18 and TRBJ2-3; D remains ambiguous. This receptor was obtained from a man aged 50-60 years in good health and CMV-seronegative. The CDR3 here is CASSPDLRDTQYF. For the CDR3, the DNA is TGTGCCAGCTCACCCGACCTCAGGGATACGCAGTATTTT.